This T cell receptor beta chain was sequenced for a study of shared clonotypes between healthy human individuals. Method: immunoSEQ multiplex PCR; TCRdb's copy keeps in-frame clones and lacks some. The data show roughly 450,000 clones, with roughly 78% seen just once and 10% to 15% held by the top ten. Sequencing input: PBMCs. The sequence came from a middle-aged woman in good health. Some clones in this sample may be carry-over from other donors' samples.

The CDR3 region is CASSLDGTTNEKLFF. The CDR3 nucleotides read TGCGCCAGCAGCTTGGACGGAACAACTAATGAAAAACTGTTTTTT. The gene calls are TRBV5-1 and TRBJ1-4; D unresolved. The germline gives CDR1 SGHRS, CDR2 YFSETQ. This CDR3 has 15 amino acids. Deletions cut 0 bases from V and 0 bases from J, with 6 bases between. Using reference TRBV5-1 and TRBJ1-4 for the parts outside the CDR3, the full variable domain is KAGVTQTPRYLIKTRGQQVTLSCSPISGHRSVSWYQQTPGQGLQFLFEYFSETQRNKGNFPGRFSGRQFSNSRSEMNVSTLELGDSALYLCASSLDGTTNEKLFFGSGTQLSVL.